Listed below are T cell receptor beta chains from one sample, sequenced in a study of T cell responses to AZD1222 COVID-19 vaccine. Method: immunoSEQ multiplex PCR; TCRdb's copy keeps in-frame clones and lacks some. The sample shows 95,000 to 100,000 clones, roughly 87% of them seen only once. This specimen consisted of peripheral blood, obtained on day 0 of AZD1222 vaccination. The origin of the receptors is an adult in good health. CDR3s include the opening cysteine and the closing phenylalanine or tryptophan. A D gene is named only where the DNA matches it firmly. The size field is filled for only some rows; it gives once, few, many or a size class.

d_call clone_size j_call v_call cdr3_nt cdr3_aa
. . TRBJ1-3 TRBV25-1 TGTGCCAGCAGTGCTCGGGACGGCCTTGGCACCATATATTTT CASSARDGLGTIYF
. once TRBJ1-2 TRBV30 TGTGCCTGGAGTCCGTCGGGCAGAATTTGGACCTTC CAWSPSGRIWTF
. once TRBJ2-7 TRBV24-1 TGTGCCACCAGTGATGGGCGGGATAACGAGCAGTACTTC CATSDGRDNEQYF
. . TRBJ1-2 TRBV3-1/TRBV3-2 TGTGCCAGCAGCCATGGGAGCTTCTATGGCTACACCTTC CASSHGSFYGYTF
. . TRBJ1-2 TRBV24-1 TGTGCCACCAGTGAACCGGGGAAGTTACGCTATGGCTACACCTTC CATSEPGKLRYGYTF
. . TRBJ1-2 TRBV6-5 TGTGCCGCGGGGATTCACTATGGCTACACCTTC CAAGIHYGYTF
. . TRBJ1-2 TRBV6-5 TGTGCCAGCAGGATTAACTATGGCTACACCTTC CASRINYGYTF
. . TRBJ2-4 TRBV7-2 TGTGCCAGCAGCTTAGTTGGCGGGTTGGTAAACATTCAGTACTTC CASSLVGGLVNIQYF
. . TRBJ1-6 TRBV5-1 TGCGCCAGCAGCTTGGGGACAGTAAATTCACCCCTCCACTTT CASSLGTVNSPLHF
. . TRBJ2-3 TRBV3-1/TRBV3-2 TGTGCCAGCAACAACATACGAGATACGCAGTATTTT CASNNIRDTQYF
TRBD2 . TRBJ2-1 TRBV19 TGTGCCACCTTTCGGGGGGAAGGCAGTGAGCAGTTCTTC CATFRGEGSEQFF
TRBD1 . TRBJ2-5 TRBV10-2 TGCGCCAGCAGTGCGCAGGGGGTCCAAGAGACCCAGTACTTC CASSAQGVQETQYF
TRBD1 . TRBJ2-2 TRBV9 TGTGCCAGCAGCGTAGCTTCGGGACAGGGGGCCCCCGGGGAGCTGTTTTTT CASSVASGQGAPGELFF
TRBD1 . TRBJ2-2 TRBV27 TGTGCCAGCAGTTTACCCACCGGACAGGGACAGGTTGACACCGGGGAGCTGTTTTTT CASSLPTGQGQVDTGELFF
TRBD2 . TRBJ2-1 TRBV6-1 TGTGCCAGCAGTGAATACGAGACTAGCGGATACAATGAGCAGTTCTTC CASSEYETSGYNEQFF
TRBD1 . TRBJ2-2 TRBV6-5 TGTGCCAGCAGAACTACAGGGGATACCACCGGGGAGCTGTTTTTT CASRTTGDTTGELFF
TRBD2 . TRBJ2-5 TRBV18 TGTGCCAGCTCACCCGGACTAGCTCAAGAGACCCAGTACTTC CASSPGLAQETQYF
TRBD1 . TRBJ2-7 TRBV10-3 TGTGCCATCAAACCGGACAGGGGCGACGAGCAGTACTTC CAIKPDRGDEQYF
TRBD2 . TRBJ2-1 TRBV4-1 TGCGCCAGCAGCCAAGATTTCGGCGGGAGACTCTACAATGAGCAGTTCTTC CASSQDFGGRLYNEQFF
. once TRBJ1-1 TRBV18 TGTGCCAGCTCATCGGGACAGAACACTGAAGCTTTCTTT CASSSGQNTEAFF
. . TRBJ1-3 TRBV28 TGTGCCAGCACGGGTCCCTCTGGAAACACCATATATTTT CASTGPSGNTIYF
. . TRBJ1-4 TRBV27 TGTGCCAGCAGCGCGTACGGGGTTAATGAAAAACTGTTTTTT CASSAYGVNEKLFF